A single sample gave rise to the 7 T cell receptor beta chains below, sequenced in a study of blood T cell repertoires in COVID-19. The table came from immunoSEQ multiplex PCR; TCRdb's copy has only in-frame clones and leaves some out. The sample lists fewer than 70,000 clones, 85% occurring once. Sequenced: peripheral blood. Every receptor here comes from a man between 50 and 59 years old with acute or convalescent COVID-19.

J is TRBJ1-1 and V is TRBV2; no reliable D call. CDR3 length: 11 amino acids. CDR1 SNHLY and CDR2 FYNNEI come from the germline V gene. V lost 2 bases and J lost 7, with 5 bases in between. CDR3 amino acids: CASSEFSEAFF. CDR3 sequence (DNA): TGTGCCAGCAGTGAATTTAGTGAAGCTTTCTTT.

The rearrangement joins TRBV2 to TRBJ1-2; perhaps TRBD1 as D (6 bases). Germline V lookup: CDR1 SNHLY, CDR2 FYNNEI. V was shortened by 1 base and J by 7 bases, with 10 bases between the two germline ends. The CDR3 is 13 residues long. In nucleotides, the CDR3 is TGTGCCAGCAGTGAAGACAGGGAGGGTGGCTACACCTTC. Amino acid sequence: CASSEDREGGYTF.

The J gene is TRBJ1-2, the V gene TRBV2, with 10 positions matching TRBD1. CDR1 and CDR2 from the germline V gene are SNHLY and FYNNEI. After removal of 7 bases from V and 13 bases from J, the junction contained 9 bases not matched to a gene. The CDR3 contains 12 residues. CDR3 nucleotides: TGTGCCAGCACTGGGACAGGGGAAGGGATCACCTTC. Protein sequence: CASTGTGEGITF.

This chain connects TRBV19 to TRBJ2-5, with 9 bases that match TRBD1. Trimming cost V 4 bases and J 6 bases; bases outside gene matches: 3. Germline-derived CDR1 and CDR2 are LNHDA and SQIVND (reference sequence). The CDR3 contains 13 residues. DNA of the CDR3: TGTGCCAGTAGTAAGGGACAGGGACAGACCCAGTACTTC. It specifies CASSKGQGQTQYF.

This clone was counted once. The chain carries TRBV5-4 and TRBJ2-3, with D uncertain. With 1 base removed from V and 6 bases from J, the gap between germline ends came to 21 bases. Germline V lookup: CDR1 SGHNT, CDR2 YYREEE (reference sequence). The CDR3 sequence is 17 residues long. CDR3: CASSLIIASGLSDTQYF. CDR3 nucleotides: TGTGCCAGCAGCTTGATAATAGCCTCTGGTCTGTCGGATACGCAGTATTTT.

This rearrangement joins TRBV3-1 (or the pseudogene TRBV3-2) to TRBJ1-3; 7 nucleotides line up with TRBD1. The V segment lost 4 bases and the J segment 4 bases; nucleotides outside the gene matches: 10. CDR3 length equals 16 residues. Germline V gives CDR1 LGHDT, CDR2 YNNKEL (reference sequence). The CDR3, as DNA: TGTGCCAGCAGCCCCGGGGCCAGGGGGGCAGGAAACACCATATATTTT. It translates to CASSPGARGAGNTIYF.

The V gene is TRBV4-1, the J gene TRBJ2-1; 11 positions agree with TRBD1. V shed 3 bases, J shed 1 base, and the junction held 5 bases outside the gene matches. The CDR3 totals 17 residues. The germline CDR1 and CDR2 sequences are MGHRA and YSYEKL. CDR3 sequence reads: CASSHPGQGGSYNEQFF. DNA for the CDR3: TGCGCCAGCAGCCATCCGGGACAGGGGGGATCCTACAATGAGCAGTTCTTC.